A single sample gave rise to the 10 T cell receptor beta chains below, sequenced in a study of T-cell reconstitution after alpha-beta-depleted transplantation in children. Researchers prepared the TCRbeta library using unique molecular identifiers, the study reports. TCRdb ran MiXCR on the PCR reads and lists one entry per CDR3 protein. The table includes about 480,000 distinct CDR3 sequences, approximately 13% detected once. The sequencing here drew on PBMCs from the stem cell graft donor, taken from the stem cell graft. All receptors come from a human donor who donated a stem cell graft to a child with combined immunodeficiency.

This clonotype was recorded many times. The rearrangement uses TRBV6-2 or TRBV6-3 and TRBJ1-4; no firm D call. The V and J ends lost 4 bases and 13 bases respectively, with 13 bases between them. This CDR3 region has 12 residues. Germline CDR1 MNHEY, CDR2 SVGEGT. The CDR3 DNA follows: TGTGCCAGCAGTTCACAGCAACTGGGACTGTTTTTT. Translation: CASSSQQLGLFF.

This clonotype was counted a few times. The chain employs TRBV4-1 and TRBJ2-7; D may be TRBD1 (6 bases). V was shortened by 1 base and J by 4 bases, with 11 bases between the two germline ends. Germline V gene data show CDR1 as MGHRA and CDR2 as YSYEKL. The CDR3 has 14 amino acids. Here the CDR3 DNA reads TGCGCCAGCAGCCAAGGGACAGTGAGATACGAGCAGTACTTC. It specifies CASSQGTVRYEQYF.

This clonotype has a count of ten or more. The chain joins TRBV20-1 to TRBJ2-7; 10 nucleotides match TRBD1. The CDR3 is 12 amino acids. CDR1 is DFQATT and CDR2 is SNEGSKA in the germline V gene (reference sequence). The junction had 3 bases not matched to a gene; V was cut back by 6 bases and J by 4 bases. The CDR3 DNA reads as TGCAGTGCCGGGGACAGGGGATACGAGCAGTACTTC. It translates to CSAGDRGYEQYF.

This clonotype was observed a few times. This chain uses TRBV5-6 with TRBJ2-2; 12 bases map to TRBD2. The CDR3 loop spans 21 amino acids. The J segment lost 1 base and the V segment lost 1 base, leaving 14 bases of the junction unmatched. Germline V gene data show CDR1 as SGHDT and CDR2 as YYEEEE. Here the CDR3 reads CASSLSIPRLAGEVNTGELFF. CDR3 coding DNA: TGTGCCAGCAGCTTGTCTATACCAAGACTAGCGGGAGAGGTGAACACCGGGGAGCTGTTTTTT.

This clonotype was observed a few times. V is TRBV5-1 and J is TRBJ1-3; D might be TRBD1 (5 bases). V was cut by 3 bases and J by 7 bases, with 14 bases left in between. Germline assignment: CDR1 SGHRS and CDR2 YFSETQ. The CDR3 contains 14 residues. This chain's CDR3 is CASSSSRDGNTIYF. As DNA, the CDR3 is TGCGCCAGCAGCTCGTCCCGGGACGGTAACACCATATATTTT.

This chain links TRBV7-2 with TRBJ1-4; 7 bases fit TRBD1. CDR1 and CDR2 (germline): SGHTA, FQGNSA. The J segment lost 14 bases and the V segment lost 3 bases, leaving 15 bases of the junction unmatched. The CDR3 runs 15 residues. CDR3 region: CASSFTPDRPGRLFF. Here the CDR3 DNA reads TGTGCCAGCAGCTTTACCCCGGACAGGCCTGGGCGGCTGTTTTTT.

The chain employs TRBV4-3 and TRBJ2-5; D ambiguous. V lost 3 bases and J lost 5, with 10 bases in between. The CDR3 spans 13 residues. The germline CDR1 and CDR2 sequences are LGHNA and YSLEER. The CDR3 DNA reads TGCGCCAGCAGCCAGGATTTTTTGGAGACCCAGTACTTC. Amino acids: CASSQDFLETQYF.

The chain links TRBV5-4 to TRBJ2-5; weak D call: TRBD2 (6 bases). The CDR3 consists of 14 residues. CDR1 and CDR2 from the germline V gene are SGHNT and YYREEE (reference sequence). V lost 4 bases to trimming and J lost 4 bases, with 14 bases between them. CDR3 region: CASSRNRRGETQYF. In DNA form, the CDR3 reads TGTGCCAGCAGCCGAAATAGGAGGGGAGAGACCCAGTACTTC.

This clonotype appeared a few times. The J gene is TRBJ2-3, the V gene TRBV9; 7 nucleotides align to TRBD2. V gave up 0 bases and J gave up 4 bases; unmatched junction bases: 5. Germline CDR1 SGDLS, CDR2 YYNGEE. The CDR3 length is 15 residues. CDR3 DNA sequence: TGTGCCAGCAGCGTAGGCGGGGGAGGGGCAGATACGCAGTATTTT. It yields the protein CASSVGGGGADTQYF.

The genes are TRBV29-1 and TRBJ1-1, with 7 bases lining up with TRBD1. The V gene's germline CDR1 is SQVTM and CDR2 ANQGSEA. After removal of 7 bases from V and 4 bases from J, the junction contained 12 bases not matched to a gene. The CDR3 has 14 residues. As DNA, the CDR3 is TGCAGCGCGACGTTACAGGGGCGGGGCACTGAAGCTTTCTTT. It specifies CSATLQGRGTEAFF.